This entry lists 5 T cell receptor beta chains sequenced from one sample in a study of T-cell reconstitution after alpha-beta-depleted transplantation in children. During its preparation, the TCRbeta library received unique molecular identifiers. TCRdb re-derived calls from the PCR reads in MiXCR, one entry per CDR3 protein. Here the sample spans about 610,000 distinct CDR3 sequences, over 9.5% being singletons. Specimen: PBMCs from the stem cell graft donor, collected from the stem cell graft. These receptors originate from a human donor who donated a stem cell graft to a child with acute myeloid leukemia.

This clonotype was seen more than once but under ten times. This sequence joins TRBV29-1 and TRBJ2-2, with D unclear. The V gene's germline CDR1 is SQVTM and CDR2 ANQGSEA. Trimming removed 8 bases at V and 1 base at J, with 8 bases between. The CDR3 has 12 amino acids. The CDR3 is CSFSMNTGELFF. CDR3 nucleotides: TGCAGCTTCAGCATGAACACCGGGGAGCTGTTTTTT.

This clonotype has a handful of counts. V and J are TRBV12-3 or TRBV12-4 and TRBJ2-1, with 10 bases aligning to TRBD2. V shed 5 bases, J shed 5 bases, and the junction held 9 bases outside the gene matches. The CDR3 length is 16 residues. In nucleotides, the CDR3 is TGTGCCAGCAGTACAGGTCGAGGACTAGCGGACAATGAGCAGTTCTTC. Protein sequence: CASSTGRGLADNEQFF.

CDR3 in amino acids: CASRHQTVSNQPQHF. The CDR3 DNA is TGTGCCAGCAGACACCAGACAGTTAGCAATCAGCCCCAGCATTTT. The genes are TRBV6-1 and TRBJ1-5; D is possibly TRBD1 (5 bases). The CDR3 has 15 residues. Deletions cut 6 bases from V and 0 bases from J, with 12 bases between. Germline V CDR1 and CDR2: MNHNS, SASEGT.

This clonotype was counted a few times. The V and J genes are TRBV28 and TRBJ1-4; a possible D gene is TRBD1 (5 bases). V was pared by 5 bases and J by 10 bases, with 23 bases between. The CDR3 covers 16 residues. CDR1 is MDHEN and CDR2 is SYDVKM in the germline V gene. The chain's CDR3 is CASSPPLGAGTVKLFF. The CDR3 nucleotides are TGTGCCAGCAGTCCCCCGCTGGGAGCTGGGACCGTAAAACTGTTTTTT.

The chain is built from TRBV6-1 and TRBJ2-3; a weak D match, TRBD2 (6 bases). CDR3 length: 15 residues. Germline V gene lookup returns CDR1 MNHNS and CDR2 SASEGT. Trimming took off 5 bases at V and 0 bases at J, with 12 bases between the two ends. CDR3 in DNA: TGTGCCAGCAGTCGGACTATCGGTAGCACAGATACGCAGTATTTT. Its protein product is CASSRTIGSTDTQYF.